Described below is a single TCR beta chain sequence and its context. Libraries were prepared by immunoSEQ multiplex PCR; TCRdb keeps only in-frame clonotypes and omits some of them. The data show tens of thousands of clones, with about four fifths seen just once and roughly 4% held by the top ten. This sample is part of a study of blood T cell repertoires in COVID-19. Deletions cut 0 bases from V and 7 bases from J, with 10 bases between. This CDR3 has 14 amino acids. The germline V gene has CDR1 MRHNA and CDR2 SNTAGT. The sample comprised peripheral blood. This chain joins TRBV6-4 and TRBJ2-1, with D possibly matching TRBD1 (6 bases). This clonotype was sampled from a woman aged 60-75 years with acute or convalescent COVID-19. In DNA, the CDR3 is TGTGCCAGCAGTGACTCGGGGGCCCGTAATGAGCAGTTCTTC. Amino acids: CASSDSGARNEQFF.